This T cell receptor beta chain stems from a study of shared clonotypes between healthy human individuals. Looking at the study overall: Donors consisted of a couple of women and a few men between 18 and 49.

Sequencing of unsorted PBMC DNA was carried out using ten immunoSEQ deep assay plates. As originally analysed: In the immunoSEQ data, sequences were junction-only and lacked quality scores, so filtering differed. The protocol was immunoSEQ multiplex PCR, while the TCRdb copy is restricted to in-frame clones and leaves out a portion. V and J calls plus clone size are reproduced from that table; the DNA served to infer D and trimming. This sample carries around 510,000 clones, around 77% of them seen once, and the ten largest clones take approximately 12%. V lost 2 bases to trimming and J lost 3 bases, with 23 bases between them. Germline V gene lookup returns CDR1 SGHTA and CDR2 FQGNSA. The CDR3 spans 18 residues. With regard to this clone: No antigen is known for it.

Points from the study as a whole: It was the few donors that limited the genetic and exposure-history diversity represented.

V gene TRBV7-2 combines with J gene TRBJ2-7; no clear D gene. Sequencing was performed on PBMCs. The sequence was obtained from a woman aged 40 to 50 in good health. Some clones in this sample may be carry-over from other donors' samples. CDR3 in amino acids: CASSLQLATLGYHYEQYF. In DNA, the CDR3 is TGTGCCAGCAGCTTACAGCTCGCGACGCTGGGCTACCACTACGAGCAGTACTTC.